The rows below give T cell receptor beta chains drawn from one sample of a study of OX40 agonist ivuxolimab in advanced cancers. Sequencing was performed with immunoSEQ multiplex PCR; in TCRdb, only in-frame clones are kept and a portion is missing. The table lists tens of thousands of clones, 60% to 80% of them singletons. Sequencing was performed on CD4+ or CD8+ T cells sorted from blood, taken in a trial of the OX40 agonist ivuxolimab. These receptors all come from an adult with an advanced solid tumor such as melanoma, head and neck, liver or kidney cancer. Both conserved end residues are part of each CDR3. The order of the fields is CDR3 protein, D gene, V gene, J gene. The D gene is left open where the match is weak.

CDR3 protein: CASRDTGAGNTIYF
D gene: TRBD1
V gene: TRBV2
J gene: TRBJ1-3

CDR3 protein: CASTRDSTDTQYF
D gene: -
V gene: TRBV6-1
J gene: TRBJ2-3

CDR3 protein: CASSLVSGYNEQFF
D gene: -
V gene: TRBV4-2
J gene: TRBJ2-1

CDR3 protein: CASSLSHSEQPQHF
D gene: -
V gene: TRBV5-1
J gene: TRBJ1-5

CDR3 protein: CATSRWSGSETQYF
D gene: -
V gene: TRBV15
J gene: TRBJ2-5

CDR3 protein: CASSQQGRNTEAFF
D gene: -
V gene: TRBV6-1
J gene: TRBJ1-1

CDR3 protein: CASTLAGQYNEQFF
D gene: TRBD2
V gene: TRBV6-5
J gene: TRBJ2-1

CDR3 protein: CASSPLLLLRKDNYGYTF
D gene: -
V gene: TRBV16
J gene: TRBJ1-2

CDR3 protein: CAWSKFGTGAYEQYF
D gene: TRBD1
V gene: TRBV30
J gene: TRBJ2-7

CDR3 protein: CASSLGAEQYF
D gene: -
V gene: TRBV5-1
J gene: TRBJ2-7

CDR3 protein: CASSLVSSSGRGRGTQYF
D gene: TRBD2
V gene: TRBV11-2
J gene: TRBJ2-3

CDR3 protein: CAISERVLAYSNQPQHF
D gene: -
V gene: TRBV10-3
J gene: TRBJ1-5

CDR3 protein: CASSLIAGAPGNEQFF
D gene: TRBD2
V gene: TRBV7-9
J gene: TRBJ2-1

CDR3 protein: CASRGGTGLLTYEQYF
D gene: TRBD2
V gene: TRBV5-1
J gene: TRBJ2-7

CDR3 protein: CASSSGVLGYTF
D gene: -
V gene: TRBV6-5
J gene: TRBJ1-2

CDR3 protein: CATRPDSSYEQYF
D gene: -
V gene: TRBV5-1
J gene: TRBJ2-7

CDR3 protein: CASSGGLAGSTDTQYF
D gene: TRBD2
V gene: TRBV7-9
J gene: TRBJ2-3

CDR3 protein: CASRNRGASTDTQYF
D gene: TRBD1
V gene: TRBV2
J gene: TRBJ2-3

CDR3 protein: CASSGSNYGYTF
D gene: -
V gene: TRBV6-5
J gene: TRBJ1-2

CDR3 protein: CASSPGTSGNTIYF
D gene: -
V gene: TRBV19
J gene: TRBJ1-3

CDR3 protein: CASSQVPGLSDTQYF
D gene: TRBD2
V gene: TRBV4-2
J gene: TRBJ2-3

CDR3 protein: CASGLGQNYNEQFF
D gene: -
V gene: TRBV12-5
J gene: TRBJ2-1

CDR3 protein: CACTTRGSYGYTF
D gene: -
V gene: TRBV30
J gene: TRBJ1-2

CDR3 protein: CASSQVARGLGNTIYF
D gene: TRBD1
V gene: TRBV14
J gene: TRBJ1-3

CDR3 protein: CASSMSHRGTEAFF
D gene: TRBD1
V gene: TRBV19
J gene: TRBJ1-1

CDR3 protein: CASSSPEAPQTQYF
D gene: -
V gene: TRBV7-6
J gene: TRBJ2-5

CDR3 protein: CASSLTGTGRETQYF
D gene: TRBD1
V gene: TRBV5-8
J gene: TRBJ2-5

CDR3 protein: CASSYSNRLRDTQYF
D gene: -
V gene: TRBV6-5
J gene: TRBJ2-3

CDR3 protein: CASGIGGPEQYF
D gene: -
V gene: TRBV2
J gene: TRBJ2-7

CDR3 protein: CASSLPQGNYGYTF
D gene: -
V gene: TRBV28
J gene: TRBJ1-2